These 28 T cell receptor beta chains originate from one sample sequenced in a study of CD8+ T cells in alopecia areata. The treatment: oral pan-JAK inhibitor, 5-10 mg twice daily. Investigators isolated RNA and reverse transcribed it into cDNA to act as the sequencing template. Assay used: immunoSEQ multiplex PCR; TCRdb lists only in-frame clones, some missing. The sample records more than 90,000 clones, about three fifths being singletons. Sequencing used CD8+ T cells sorted from blood, obtained at week 24, from a patient treated with tofacitinib. The receptors were gathered from a human donor with alopecia areata.

This chain joins TRBV2 and TRBJ2-7; 9 bases fit TRBD1. Per germline, CDR1 SNHLY and CDR2 FYNNEI. The CDR3 spans 13 residues. Losses at the gene ends were 4 bases for V and 2 bases for J; bases not matched to a gene: 0. As DNA, the CDR3 is TGTGCCAGCAGTGGGACAGGGGCCTACGAGCAGTACTTC. As protein: CASSGTGAYEQYF.

This rearrangement joins TRBV29-1 to TRBJ1-6; possibly TRBD1 for D (5 bases). This CDR3 is built from 11 residues. V shed 5 bases and J shed 14 bases, with 13 bases lying between them. The V gene's germline CDR1 is SQVTM and CDR2 ANQGSEA. CDR3 bases: TGCAGCGTTCTGACAGAGATGTCCCTCCACTTT. This encodes CSVLTEMSLHF.

This clone was detected only a few times. The gene calls are TRBV27 and TRBJ1-5; D call uncertain. The CDR3 runs to 14 residues. Germline lookup yields CDR1 MNHEY and CDR2 SMNVEV (reference sequence). The V end lost 5 bases, the J end lost 0 bases, and 8 bases lay between the germline ends. The CDR3 nucleotides read TGTGCCAGCAGTCCAGACAATAGCAATCAGCCCCAGCATTTT. Residues: CASSPDNSNQPQHF.

This chain joins TRBV7-8 and TRBJ2-7, with a weak D call TRBD1 (6 bases). Germline V gene sequence: CDR1 SGHVS, CDR2 FQNEAQ. CDR3 length: 16 amino acids. Trimming removed 4 bases at V and 0 bases at J, with 16 bases between. CDR3 nucleotides: TGTGCCAGCAGCTGGAATGAGCAGGGGAGCTCCTACGAGCAGTACTTC. This sequence encodes CASSWNEQGSSYEQYF. Filled out from reference TRBV7-8 and TRBJ2-7, the complete variable domain reads GAGVSQSPRYKVAKRGQDVALRCDPISGHVSLFWYQQALGQGPEFLTYFQNEAQLDKSGLPSDRFFAERPEGSVSTLKIQRTQQEDSAVYLCASSWNEQGSSYEQYFGPGTRLTVT.

The rearrangement links TRBV13 to TRBJ1-4; TRBD1 might be the D (6 bases). Between the trimmed V and J ends, which lost 3 bases and 4 bases, there was a span of 12 bases. Looked up from germline, CDR1 is PRHDT and CDR2 is FYEKMQ (reference sequence). The CDR3 contains 15 residues. CDR3 in DNA: TGTGCCAGCAGCTTTTCGCCAGGGGATAATGAAAAACTGTTTTTT. As protein: CASSFSPGDNEKLFF.

The chain couples TRBV30 to TRBJ1-1, with D possibly being TRBD1 (5 bases). The CDR3 has 16 residues. Germline assignment: CDR1 GTSNPN and CDR2 SVGIG (reference sequence). The V gene lost 5 bases and the J gene lost 10 bases, with 29 bases spanning the gap. For the CDR3, the DNA is TGTGCCTGGGATACAGGTCAAATGGGGCGACGCTTGGCAGCTTTCTTT. Amino acids: CAWDTGQMGRRLAAFF.

This clone was seen only once. This rearrangement joins TRBV5-4 to TRBJ2-3; D ambiguous. V lost 2 bases, J lost 3 bases, and 1 base lay in between. Germline V gene sequence: CDR1 SGHNT, CDR2 YYREEE (reference sequence). This CDR3 has 11 residues. CDR3 DNA sequence: TGTGCCAGCAGCTTAACAGATACGCAGTATTTT. Protein product: CASSLTDTQYF.

This clone has just a few counts. DNA for the CDR3: TGCGCCAGCAGCCAAGATCTTATGGGGACTTACGAGCAGTACTTC. Its translation is CASSQDLMGTYEQYF. The chain carries TRBV4-3 and TRBJ2-7; perhaps TRBD2 as D (6 bases). CDR3 size: 15 residues. Per the germline V gene, CDR1 is LGHNA and CDR2 is YSLEER. V lost 0 bases to trimming and J lost 4 bases, with 13 bases between them.

As concerns this clone: A read error is possible here, since a much larger clone lies one base away. The rearrangement uses TRBV2 and TRBJ2-3; 12 nucleotides match TRBD2. The CDR3 runs to 15 residues. Germline loops: CDR1 SNHLY, CDR2 FYNNEI. V shed 5 bases and J 4 bases; nucleotides not matched to a gene: 4. The CDR3 region is CASSLTSGGADTQYF. The DNA for the CDR3 is TGTGCCAGCAGTTTGACTAGCGGGGGTGCAGATACGCAGTATTTT. The full variable domain, in which reference TRBV2 and TRBJ2-3 provide the parts outside the CDR3, is EPEVTQTPSHQVTQMGQEVILRCVPISNHLYFYWYRQILGQKVEFLVSFYNNEISEKSEIFDDQFSVERPDGSNFTLKIRSTKLEDSAMYFCASSLTSGGADTQYFGPGTRLTVL.

The chain is built from TRBV30 and TRBJ1-6, with 9 bases lining up with TRBD1. The CDR3 length is 14 residues. Germline values: CDR1 GTSNPN, CDR2 SVGIG (reference sequence). V shed 2 bases and J 7 bases; nucleotides not matched to a gene: 3. DNA of the CDR3: TGTGCCTGGAGTACCGGGACAGGGAATTCACCCCTCCACTTT. It encodes CAWSTGTGNSPLHF.

The J gene is TRBJ1-6, the V gene TRBV6-4; D may be TRBD1 (5 bases). Germline V CDR1 and CDR2: MRHNA, SNTAGT. Deletions cut 2 bases from V and 3 bases from J, with 8 bases between. The CDR3 runs to 15 residues. The CDR3 reads CASSDTDSYNSPLHF. CDR3 nucleotides: TGTGCCAGCAGTGACACCGACAGCTATAATTCACCCCTCCACTTT.

The J gene is TRBJ2-3, the V gene TRBV30, with a tentative D call TRBD2 (7 bases). V was clipped by 2 bases and J by 6 bases, with 15 bases between them. This CDR3 contains 14 residues. The germline V gene has CDR1 GTSNPN and CDR2 SVGIG (reference sequence). The CDR3 DNA reads TGTGCCTGGAGTTACGAGGGGGAGGGGGATACGCAGTATTTT. The encoded protein is CAWSYEGEGDTQYF.

The rearrangement joins TRBV5-5 to TRBJ2-5; 8 nucleotides align to TRBD1. There are 14 residues in the CDR3. Trimming took 4 bases from V and 1 from J; bases not matched to a gene: 3. Germline V gene data show CDR1 as SGHKS and CDR2 as YYEKEE (reference sequence). CDR3 residues: CASSIGQGQETQYF. The CDR3 DNA follows: TGTGCCAGCAGCATCGGACAGGGCCAAGAGACCCAGTACTTC. The whole variable domain, filled in from reference TRBV5-5 and TRBJ2-5, reads DAGVTQSPTHLIKTRGQQVTLRCSPISGHKSVSWYQQVLGQGPQFIFQYYEKEERGRGNFPDRFSARQFPNYSSELNVNALLLGDSALYLCASSIGQGQETQYFGPGTRLLVL.

V usage is TRBV7-9 and J usage is TRBJ2-7; D is perhaps TRBD1 (6 bases). This CDR3 has 12 amino acids. The ends were cut back, 5 bases at V and 5 bases at J, with 10 bases in the middle. CDR1 SEHNR and CDR2 FQNEAQ come from the germline V gene (reference sequence). The CDR3 coding sequence is TGTGCCAGCAGCGGCTACAGGGACGAGCAGTACTTC. Its protein product is CASSGYRDEQYF.

This sequence joins TRBV5-4 and TRBJ1-1, with D uncertain. The germline gives CDR1 SGHNT, CDR2 YYREEE (reference sequence). The V end lost 3 bases, the J end lost 4 bases, and 10 bases lay between the germline ends. This CDR3 is 13 amino acids long. The CDR3 here is CASSSQRGTEAFF. CDR3 nucleotide sequence: TGTGCCAGCAGCTCCCAACGGGGCACTGAAGCTTTCTTT.

The V gene is TRBV29-1, the J gene TRBJ2-3; TRBD1 is a possible D gene (7 bases). CDR1 and CDR2 (germline): SQVTM, ANQGSEA. The CDR3 length is 13 residues. Trimming took off 0 bases at V and 7 bases at J, with 11 bases between the two ends. CDR3 bases: TGCAGCGTTGAAGACAGGGGGGTTTATACGCAGTATTTT. It yields the protein CSVEDRGVYTQYF.

This clone was detected only once. The chain has TRBV7-8 and TRBJ2-7; 9 bases agree with TRBD1. The CDR3 is 16 amino acids. Germline values: CDR1 SGHVS, CDR2 FQNEAQ. The J segment lost 2 bases and the V segment lost 6 bases, leaving 11 bases of the junction unmatched. The CDR3 nucleotides are TGTGCCAGCAGGCCCTTCCCGGGACAGGGTCCCTACGAGCAGTACTTC. Residues: CASRPFPGQGPYEQYF.

The chain uses TRBV5-4 and TRBJ2-7; D is undetermined. The germline V and J ends were trimmed by 0 bases and 3 bases, with 10 bases remaining between them. Germline V lookup: CDR1 SGHNT, CDR2 YYREEE (reference sequence). The CDR3 is 14 residues long. CDR3 region: CASSLENNNYEQYF. Here the CDR3 DNA reads TGTGCCAGCAGCTTGGAAAACAACAACTACGAGCAGTACTTC. The variable domain in full, completed from reference TRBV5-4 and TRBJ2-7, reads ETGVTQSPTHLIKTRGQQVTLRCSSQSGHNTVSWYQQALGQGPQFIFQYYREEENGRGNFPPRFSGLQFPNYSSELNVNALELDDSALYLCASSLENNNYEQYFGPGTRLTVT.

CDR3 protein: CASSAGLAGNNEQFF. The CDR3 DNA follows: TGTGCCAGCAGCGCTGGACTAGCGGGGAACAATGAGCAGTTCTTC. This rearrangement joins TRBV13 to TRBJ2-1; 12 nucleotides agree with TRBD2. Germline CDR1 and CDR2: PRHDT and FYEKMQ (reference sequence). The CDR3 runs to 15 residues. V was clipped by 5 bases and J by 5 bases; unmatched bases: 4. Complete variable domain (other parts from reference TRBV13 and TRBJ2-1): AAGVIQSPRHLIKEKRETATLKCYPIPRHDTVYWYQQGPGQDPQFLISFYEKMQSDKGSIPDRFSAQQFSDYHSELNMSSLELGDSALYFCASSAGLAGNNEQFFGPGTRLTVL.

The chain combines TRBV9 with TRBJ2-1, with D uncertain. The CDR3 spans 11 residues. V was shortened by 7 bases and J by 7 bases, with 9 bases between the two germline ends. Germline V gene lookup returns CDR1 SGDLS and CDR2 YYNGEE. CDR3 loop: CASGYENEQFF. Here the CDR3 DNA reads TGTGCCAGCGGATACGAGAATGAGCAGTTCTTC.

This clone came up a few times. The V gene is TRBV29-1, the J gene TRBJ2-7; maybe TRBD2 (6 bases). This CDR3 has 13 residues. Germline lookup yields CDR1 SQVTM and CDR2 ANQGSEA. Trimming took 8 bases from V and 0 from J, leaving 14 bases between them. The CDR3 loop is CSTRGGDSYEQYF. Here the CDR3 DNA reads TGCAGCACCAGAGGCGGGGACTCCTACGAGCAGTACTTC.

The gene calls are TRBV11-1 and TRBJ1-4, with D perhaps TRBD1 (6 bases). This CDR3 contains 12 residues. Trimming took off 5 bases at V and 7 bases at J, with 8 bases between the two ends. Looked up from germline, CDR1 is SGHAT and CDR2 is FQDESV (reference sequence). CDR3 amino acids: CASSQDSEKLFF. CDR3 DNA: TGTGCCAGCAGCCAGGACAGTGAAAAACTGTTTTTT.

The CDR3 is CASSVAGGSGELFF. The CDR3 region has the DNA TGTGCCAGCAGCGTCGCAGGGGGCTCGGGGGAGCTGTTTTTT. The chain recombines TRBV5-6 with TRBJ2-2; 8 bases match TRBD1. Germline CDR1 SGHDT, CDR2 YYEEEE. This CDR3 comprises 14 residues. V shed 4 bases, J shed 8 bases, and the junction held 7 bases outside the gene matches.

V usage is TRBV13 and J usage is TRBJ2-7, with TRBD1 identical over 8 bases. Germline loops: CDR1 PRHDT, CDR2 FYEKMQ (reference sequence). J lost 0 bases, V lost 0 bases, and 1 base had no gene match. The CDR3 sequence is 15 residues long. The CDR3 region is CASSLGQGGSYEQYF. As DNA, the CDR3 is TGTGCCAGCAGCTTAGGACAGGGGGGCTCCTACGAGCAGTACTTC.

This clone was counted once. The chain joins TRBV7-8 to TRBJ2-5, with D maybe TRBD1 (5 bases). Trimming removed 1 base at V and 5 bases at J, with 11 bases between. The V gene's germline CDR1 is SGHVS and CDR2 FQNEAQ. CDR3 length: 14 residues. DNA for the CDR3: TGTGCCAGCAGCTTAGAAACAGGTCTTGAGACCCAGTACTTC. As protein: CASSLETGLETQYF.

V usage is TRBV9 and J usage is TRBJ2-1, with no clear D. Trimming removed 0 bases at V and 4 bases at J, with 11 bases between. CDR3 length: 15 amino acids. From germline, CDR1 is SGDLS and CDR2 YYNGEE. This chain's CDR3 is CASSVVGNVYNEQFF. The DNA for the CDR3 is TGTGCCAGCAGCGTAGTCGGTAACGTTTACAATGAGCAGTTCTTC.

This clone has just a few counts. The chain combines TRBV11-2 with TRBJ2-7, with D unclear. V lost 0 bases and J 4 bases, leaving 7 bases between the germline ends. Germline CDR1 is SGHAT and CDR2 is FQNNGV. The CDR3 is 13 amino acids. CDR3 amino acids: CASSLESGYEQYF. The CDR3 DNA sequence: TGTGCCAGCAGCTTAGAATCAGGTTACGAGCAGTACTTC.

V and J are TRBV7-6 and TRBJ2-7, with D possibly being TRBD2 (7 bases). Germline V CDR1 and CDR2: SGHVS, FNYEAQ. Trimming pared 1 base from V and 5 bases from J, leaving 15 bases between. The CDR3 extends over 15 amino acids. CDR3 amino acids: CASSLVAGAANEQYF. The CDR3 DNA sequence: TGTGCCAGCAGCTTAGTGGCGGGGGCCGCTAACGAGCAGTACTTC.